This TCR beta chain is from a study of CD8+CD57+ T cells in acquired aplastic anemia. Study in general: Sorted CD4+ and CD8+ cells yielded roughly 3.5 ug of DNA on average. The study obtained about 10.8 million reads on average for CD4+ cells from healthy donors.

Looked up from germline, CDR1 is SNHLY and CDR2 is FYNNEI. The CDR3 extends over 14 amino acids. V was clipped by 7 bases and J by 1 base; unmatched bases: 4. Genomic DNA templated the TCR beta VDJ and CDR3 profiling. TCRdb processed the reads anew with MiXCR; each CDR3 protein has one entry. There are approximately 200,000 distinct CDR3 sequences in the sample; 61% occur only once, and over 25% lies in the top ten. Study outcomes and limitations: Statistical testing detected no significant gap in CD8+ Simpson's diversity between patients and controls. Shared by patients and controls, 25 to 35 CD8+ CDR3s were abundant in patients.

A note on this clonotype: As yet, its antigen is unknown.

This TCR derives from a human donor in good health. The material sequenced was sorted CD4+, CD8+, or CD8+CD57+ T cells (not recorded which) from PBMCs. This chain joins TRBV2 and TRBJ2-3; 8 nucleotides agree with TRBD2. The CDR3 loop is CASISGGGTDTQYF. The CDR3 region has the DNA TGTGCCAGCATTTCGGGGGGGGGCACAGATACGCAGTATTTT.